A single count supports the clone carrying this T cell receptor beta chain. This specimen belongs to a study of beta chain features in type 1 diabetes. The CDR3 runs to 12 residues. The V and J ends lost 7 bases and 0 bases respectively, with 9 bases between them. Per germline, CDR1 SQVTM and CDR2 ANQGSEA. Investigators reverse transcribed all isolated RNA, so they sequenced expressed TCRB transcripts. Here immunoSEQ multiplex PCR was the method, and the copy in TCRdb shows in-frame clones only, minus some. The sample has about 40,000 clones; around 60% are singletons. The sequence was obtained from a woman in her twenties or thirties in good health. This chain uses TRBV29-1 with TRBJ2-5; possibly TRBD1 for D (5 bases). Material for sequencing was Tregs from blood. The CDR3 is CSARTNQETQYF. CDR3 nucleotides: TGCAGCGCCAGGACAAACCAAGAGACCCAGTACTTC. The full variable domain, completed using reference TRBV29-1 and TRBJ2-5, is SAVISQKPSRDICQRGTSLTIQCQVDSQVTMMFWYRQQPGQSLTLIATANQGSEATYESGFVIDKFPISRPNLTFSTLTVSNMSPEDSSIYLCSARTNQETQYFGPGTRLLVL.